These 21 T cell receptor beta chains were all obtained from the same sample, sequenced in a study of blood T cell repertoires in COVID-19. Method: immunoSEQ multiplex PCR; TCRdb's copy keeps in-frame clones and lacks some. The data contain tens of thousands of clones, roughly four fifths of them singletons. Sequencing input: peripheral blood. The receptors were sampled from a man aged 70-80 years with acute or convalescent COVID-19.

The rearrangement joins TRBV23-1 to TRBJ2-5, with a tentative D call TRBD2 (6 bases). TRBV23-1 belongs to the ORF category, with a function that is uncertain. The germline V and J ends were trimmed by 0 bases and 5 bases, with 25 bases remaining between them. This CDR3 region has 19 residues. The CDR3 DNA reads TGCGCCAGCAGTCAATCGGTTGTCTGCGAGAGCGGGTTATATGAGACCCAGTACTTC. It specifies CASSQSVVCESGLYETQYF.

The chain employs TRBV28 and TRBJ1-1; 11 bases agree with TRBD1. The trim removed 2 bases at V and 5 bases at J, leaving 13 bases unmatched. CDR3 length equals 18 residues. Germline V gene lookup returns CDR1 MDHEN and CDR2 SYDVKM. The CDR3 here is CASSLIRSGTGGRTEAFF. The CDR3 DNA follows: TGTGCCAGCAGTTTAATTCGCTCCGGGACAGGGGGGCGAACTGAAGCTTTCTTT.

This rearrangement joins TRBV6-5 to TRBJ1-2, with D perhaps TRBD1 (6 bases). The CDR3 has 11 residues. Between the trimmed V and J ends, which lost 6 bases and 7 bases, there was a span of 9 bases. Germline V CDR1 and CDR2: MNHEY, SVGAGI. The CDR3 spells CASRTRGGYTF. Written as DNA, the CDR3 is TGTGCCAGCAGAACCAGGGGTGGCTACACCTTC.

The genes are TRBV18 and TRBJ2-7; 8 bases line up with TRBD2. Germline-derived CDR1 and CDR2 are KGHSH and LQKENI. V dropped 4 bases and J dropped 4; count of bases not matched to a gene: 3. The length of the CDR3 is 13 residues. DNA for the CDR3: TGTGCCAGCTCACATACTAGCGGATACGAGCAGTACTTC. Encoded protein: CASSHTSGYEQYF.

The J gene is TRBJ1-1, the V gene TRBV5-6, with a weak D call TRBD1 (5 bases). V was cut by 4 bases and J by 6 bases, with 13 bases left in between. Germline lookup yields CDR1 SGHDT and CDR2 YYEEEE. There are 13 residues in the CDR3. CDR3 protein: CASSRQGWAEAFF. Here the CDR3 DNA reads TGTGCCAGCAGCCGGCAGGGTTGGGCTGAAGCTTTCTTT.

The rearrangement joins TRBV4-1 to TRBJ1-4, with 10 bases matching TRBD1. This CDR3 is built from 16 residues. In germline, CDR1 is MGHRA, CDR2 YSYEKL. J gave up 1 base and V 9 bases, and 8 bases lay outside the gene matches. CDR3: CASNDRGLGTNEKLFF. CDR3 DNA: TGCGCCAGTAACGACAGGGGGCTGGGAACTAATGAAAAACTGTTTTTT.

V and J are TRBV28 and TRBJ2-5, with 12 nucleotides matching TRBD2. V lost 5 bases to trimming and J lost 9 bases; unmatched junction nucleotides: 7. This CDR3 has 14 residues. Germline V gene lookup returns CDR1 MDHEN and CDR2 SYDVKM. The CDR3: CASSLAGGSGAQYF. CDR3 in DNA: TGTGCCAGCAGTCTAGCGGGAGGGTCGGGGGCCCAGTACTTC.

The genes are TRBV2 and TRBJ2-1; D gene ambiguous. Germline assignment: CDR1 SNHLY and CDR2 FYNNEI. The CDR3 runs 14 residues. Deletions cut 9 bases from V and 0 bases from J, with 12 bases between. CDR3 protein: CASVTWSSYNEQFF. For the CDR3, the DNA is TGTGCCAGTGTAACATGGAGCTCCTACAATGAGCAGTTCTTC.

The chain recombines TRBV3-1 (or the pseudogene TRBV3-2) with TRBJ1-6; 7 nucleotides line up with TRBD1. This CDR3 has 14 residues. The trim removed 3 bases at V and 7 bases at J, leaving 3 bases unmatched. Germline V CDR1 and CDR2: LGHDT, YNNKEL (reference sequence). The CDR3 bases are TGTGCCAGCAGCCATACAGGGGACAATTCACCCCTCCACTTT. Translation gives CASSHTGDNSPLHF.

V is TRBV2 and J is TRBJ1-2; D is unresolved. This CDR3 has 12 residues. Germline assignment: CDR1 SNHLY and CDR2 FYNNEI. The V end lost 2 bases, the J end lost 7 bases, and 8 bases lay between the germline ends. The CDR3 loop is CASSESRFGYTF. CDR3 DNA sequence: TGTGCCAGCAGTGAATCTCGGTTTGGCTACACCTTC. The full variable domain, rest sourced from reference TRBV2 and TRBJ1-2, is EPEVTQTPSHQVTQMGQEVILRCVPISNHLYFYWYRQILGQKVEFLVSFYNNEISEKSEIFDDQFSVERPDGSNFTLKIRSTKLEDSAMYFCASSESRFGYTFGSGTRLTVV.

This clone was picked up a small number of times. The rearrangement links TRBV4-3 to TRBJ1-1; D may be TRBD1 (6 bases). V lost 2 bases to trimming and J lost 1 base, with 8 bases between them. Germline loops: CDR1 LGHNA, CDR2 YSLEER. CDR3 size: 14 residues. The CDR3 is CASSQQGGNTEAFF. Written as DNA, the CDR3 is TGCGCCAGCAGCCAACAAGGGGGGAACACTGAAGCTTTCTTT.

The V call is TRBV7-9, the J call TRBJ1-2, with D possibly matching TRBD1 (5 bases). The CDR3 contains 14 residues. Trimming pared 5 bases from V and 0 bases from J, leaving 10 bases between. Germline lookup yields CDR1 SEHNR and CDR2 FQNEAQ (reference sequence). The CDR3 DNA is TGTGCCAGCAGCGGCGCAGGGTCTAACTATGGCTACACCTTC. This sequence encodes CASSGAGSNYGYTF.

The chain uses TRBV11-3 and TRBJ2-1; D possibly corresponds to TRBD1 (7 bases). Germline CDR1 reads SGHNT; CDR2 reads YENEEA. The CDR3 totals 17 residues. V was clipped by 1 base and J by 2 bases, with 15 bases between them. CDR3 protein: CASSLGAGGGPYNEQFF. CDR3 DNA sequence: TGTGCCAGCAGCTTAGGCGCAGGGGGAGGCCCCTACAATGAGCAGTTCTTC.

J is TRBJ1-4 and V is TRBV5-1, with a tentative D call TRBD1 (6 bases). Trimming took off 6 bases at V and 5 bases at J, with 17 bases between the two ends. The CDR3 sequence is 15 residues long. Germline loops: CDR1 SGHRS, CDR2 YFSETQ. Here the CDR3 reads CASTRGTGTNEKLFF. As DNA, the CDR3 is TGCGCCAGCACCCGGGGCACAGGGACCAATGAAAAACTGTTTTTT.

CDR3 protein: CASSQRPRREGVTDTQYF. The CDR3 DNA reads as TGCGCCAGCAGCCAACGTCCACGGCGGGAGGGGGTCACAGATACGCAGTATTTT. V is TRBV4-1 and J is TRBJ2-3; TRBD2 aligns across 9 bases. The CDR3 is made up of 18 amino acids. In germline, CDR1 is MGHRA, CDR2 YSYEKL. Trimming cost V 2 bases and J 2 bases; bases outside gene matches: 11.

The chain combines TRBV19 with TRBJ2-1; 9 nucleotides match TRBD2. The germline CDR1 and CDR2 sequences are LNHDA and SQIVND (reference sequence). The CDR3 has 16 residues. V dropped 4 bases and J dropped 9; count of bases not matched to a gene: 13. This chain's CDR3 is CASSTSGTSKQGEQFF. The DNA for the CDR3 is TGTGCCAGTAGTACCTCCGGGACTAGCAAACAAGGTGAGCAGTTCTTC. The complete variable domain, with remaining parts taken from reference TRBV19 and TRBJ2-1, reads DGGITQSPKYLFRKEGQNVTLSCEQNLNHDAMYWYRQDPGQGLRLIYYSQIVNDFQKGDIAEGYSVSREKKESFPLTVTSAQKNPTAFYLCASSTSGTSKQGEQFFGPGTRLTVL.

This clone has only a few counts. The J gene is TRBJ2-7, the V gene TRBV7-2, with D unclear. V lost 0 bases and J 2 bases, leaving 11 bases between the germline ends. This CDR3 region has 15 residues. Per germline, CDR1 SGHTA and CDR2 FQGNSA. CDR3 amino acids: CASSLAGTTTYEQYF. In nucleotides, the CDR3 is TGTGCCAGCAGCTTAGCCGGCACTACTACCTACGAGCAGTACTTC.

The chain recombines TRBV7-8 with TRBJ2-1, with TRBD2 identical over 7 bases. CDR3 size: 16 residues. The junction had 6 bases not matched to a gene; V was cut back by 3 bases and J by 1 base. Germline V gene lookup returns CDR1 SGHVS and CDR2 FQNEAQ. CDR3 nucleotides: TGTGCCAGCAGCTTGGGAGGGCAGGGTTCCTACAATGAGCAGTTCTTC. This encodes CASSLGGQGSYNEQFF.

This chain uses TRBV9 with TRBJ2-7; D unclear. Trimming took 7 bases from V and 2 from J, leaving 10 bases between them. Germline V CDR1 and CDR2: SGDLS, YYNGEE. The CDR3 covers 12 residues. DNA for the CDR3: TGTGCCAGCGGCCGAGGTCCCTACGAGCAGTACTTC. Residues: CASGRGPYEQYF.

This chain links TRBV5-4 with TRBJ1-2, with D tentatively TRBD1 (5 bases). Trimming pared 4 bases from V and 3 bases from J, leaving 16 bases between. The CDR3 has 15 residues. Per germline, CDR1 SGHNT and CDR2 YYREEE (reference sequence). CDR3 DNA: TGTGCCAGCAGCCTCGCGGGCGGGGGGGACTATGGCTACACCTTC. This encodes CASSLAGGGDYGYTF.

V gene TRBV5-4 combines with J gene TRBJ2-5, with 9 bases aligning to TRBD2. The germline V gene encodes CDR1 SGHNT and CDR2 YYREEE (reference sequence). Trimming cost V 3 bases and J 4 bases; bases outside gene matches: 7. This CDR3 is 15 amino acids long. This chain's CDR3 is CASSSSGEGAETQYF. CDR3 bases: TGTGCCAGCAGCTCTAGCGGGGAGGGGGCAGAGACCCAGTACTTC.